This T cell receptor beta chain was captured by sequencing in a study of blood T cell repertoires in COVID-19. Authors' analysis steps: Amplification of reference gene primers provided the estimated nucleated cell counts. The assay was immunoSEQ multiplex PCR, and TCRdb's table has in-frame clones only and misses some. V, J and clone size derive from that table, while D and trimming were established from the DNA sequence. The top ten clones hold more than 5.5% of a sample with 170,000 or so clones, about 85% of them seen once. This clone was detected only once. Residents of about two dozen US areas, aged roughly 18 to 90 years, made up the participants. The CDR3 runs 12 residues. Germline V gene sequence: CDR1 SQVTM, CDR2 ANQGSEA. The germline V and J ends were trimmed by 4 bases and 11 bases, with 17 bases remaining between them.

The sequencing input was PBMCs or T cells enriched from blood (not recorded which). This sequence originates from a man aged 35 to 55 who had recovered from COVID-19. This chain connects TRBV29-1 to TRBJ1-1, with a weak D call TRBD1 (5 bases). The CDR3 coding sequence is TGCAGCGTTGCGGGGGGGACGGAGAGCGCTTTCTTT. It translates to CSVAGGTESAFF. Drawing the rest from reference TRBV29-1 and TRBJ1-1, the complete variable domain is SAVISQKPSRDICQRGTSLTIQCQVDSQVTMMFWYRQQPGQSLTLIATANQGSEATYESGFVIDKFPISRPNLTFSTLTVSNMSPEDSSIYLCSVAGGTESAFFGQGTRLTVV.